This T cell receptor beta chain appears in the sequencing data of a study of CD8+ T cells in alopecia areata. This sample's treatment: oral pan-JAK inhibitor, 5-10 mg twice daily. Alopecia areata patients provided lesional scalp punch biopsies and peripheral blood. A word on this clone: Other DNA sequences within the sample encode an identical CDR3.

As the sequencing template, cDNA was produced by extracting RNA and reverse transcribing it. TCRdb's table, derived via immunoSEQ multiplex PCR, lists solely in-frame clones and lacks some. The sample lists under 25,000 clones, 50% to 60% occurring once. This CDR3 is 12 amino acids long. Per germline, CDR1 SGHRS and CDR2 YFSETQ. The V end lost 2 bases, the J end lost 6 bases, and 9 bases lay between the germline ends. The gene calls are TRBV5-1 and TRBJ2-7; D gene unclear. The receptor was isolated from a human donor with alopecia areata. Material: skin, obtained at week 4, from a patient treated with tofacitinib. In DNA form, the CDR3 reads TGCGCCAGCAGCTTTAGAGGAGTCGAGCAGTACTTC. Translating it yields CASSFRGVEQYF.